The 8 T cell receptor beta chains in this list originate from one sample, sequenced in a study of T cells in localized non-small cell lung cancer. The repertoire was sequenced with immunoSEQ multiplex PCR; TCRdb's copy has only in-frame clones and lacks some. This sample has approximately 150,000 clones; 89% occur once, and the top ten carry around 1.7%. Here the sequenced sample was peripheral blood, taken before any cancer treatment. These receptor sequences come from a female donor older than 55 with stage I lung adenocarcinoma.

J is TRBJ2-7 and V is TRBV2; tentative D call: TRBD1 (5 bases). V was clipped by 6 bases and J by 3 bases, with 9 bases between them. Germline lookup yields CDR1 SNHLY and CDR2 FYNNEI. There are 12 residues in the CDR3. The CDR3 region has the DNA TGTGCCAGCAGACCCGACAGCTACGAGCAGTACTTC. Its translation: CASRPDSYEQYF.

V and J are TRBV28 and TRBJ1-1, with 11 bases aligning to TRBD1. The CDR3 runs 16 residues. The junction had 10 bases not matched to a gene; V was cut back by 0 bases and J by 10 bases. Per germline, CDR1 MDHEN and CDR2 SYDVKM. CDR3 protein: CASSLWEGTGGSLAFF. The CDR3 region has the DNA TGTGCCAGCAGTTTATGGGAAGGGACAGGGGGGAGTTTAGCTTTCTTT. The full variable domain, with the rest looked up from reference TRBV28 and TRBJ1-1, is DVKVTQSSRYLVKRTGEKVFLECVQDMDHENMFWYRQDPGLGLRLIYFSYDVKMKEKGDIPEGYSVSREKKERFSLILESASTNQTSMYLCASSLWEGTGGSLAFFGQGTRLTVV.

V usage is TRBV11-1 and J usage is TRBJ2-3; D unresolved. This CDR3 is built from 14 residues. Germline V gives CDR1 SGHAT, CDR2 FQDESV (reference sequence). Trimming removed 1 base at V and 3 bases at J, with 8 bases between. CDR3 protein: CASSLVQSTDTQYF. The CDR3 nucleotides read TGTGCCAGCAGCTTAGTCCAGAGTACAGATACGCAGTATTTT.

This chain connects TRBV5-4 to TRBJ1-4, with D unresolved. The CDR3 totals 17 residues. V gave up 2 bases and J gave up 3 bases, with 17 bases separating them. Germline values: CDR1 SGHNT, CDR2 YYREEE (reference sequence). The CDR3 is CASSFRPLESSNEKLFF. The DNA of the CDR3 is TGTGCCAGCAGCTTTCGACCTCTGGAATCCTCTAATGAAAAACTGTTTTTT.

The chain recombines TRBV30 with TRBJ2-5, with D perhaps TRBD2 (7 bases). This CDR3 region has 12 residues. The V and J ends lost 7 bases and 5 bases respectively, with 14 bases between them. Germline V gives CDR1 GTSNPN, CDR2 SVGIG (reference sequence). The CDR3 DNA reads TGTGCCTTGGGAGGGGGTGGGGAGACCCAGTACTTC. Its translation: CALGGGGETQYF.

The V and J genes are TRBV4-1 and TRBJ2-1; D is possibly TRBD2 (6 bases). Germline V gives CDR1 MGHRA, CDR2 YSYEKL. This CDR3 is built from 17 residues. V gave up 4 bases and J gave up 5 bases, with 21 bases separating them. The CDR3 spells CASSPLTRLTGDNEQFF. The CDR3 coding sequence is TGCGCCAGCAGCCCACTAACCCGCCTGACGGGAGACAATGAGCAGTTCTTC.

The rearrangement joins TRBV7-9 to TRBJ2-1; 9 positions agree with TRBD1. CDR3 length equals 16 residues. From germline, CDR1 is SEHNR and CDR2 FQNEAQ (reference sequence). V lost 2 bases to trimming and J lost 5 bases; unmatched junction nucleotides: 7. In DNA form, the CDR3 reads TGTGCCAGCAGCTTACGAACAGGGGGCAGGGACAATGAGCAGTTCTTC. Translated, it gives CASSLRTGGRDNEQFF.

Notes on this clone: Relative to the germline gene, one junction end is altered; a read error may explain this. The rearrangement links TRBV7-6 to TRBJ2-2; D unresolved. The CDR3 runs 12 residues. Germline V lookup: CDR1 SGHVS, CDR2 FNYEAQ. This chain's CDR3 is CASRLGPGELFF. CDR3 in DNA: TGTGCCAGCAGGTTAGGCCCCGGGGAGCTGTTTTTT.